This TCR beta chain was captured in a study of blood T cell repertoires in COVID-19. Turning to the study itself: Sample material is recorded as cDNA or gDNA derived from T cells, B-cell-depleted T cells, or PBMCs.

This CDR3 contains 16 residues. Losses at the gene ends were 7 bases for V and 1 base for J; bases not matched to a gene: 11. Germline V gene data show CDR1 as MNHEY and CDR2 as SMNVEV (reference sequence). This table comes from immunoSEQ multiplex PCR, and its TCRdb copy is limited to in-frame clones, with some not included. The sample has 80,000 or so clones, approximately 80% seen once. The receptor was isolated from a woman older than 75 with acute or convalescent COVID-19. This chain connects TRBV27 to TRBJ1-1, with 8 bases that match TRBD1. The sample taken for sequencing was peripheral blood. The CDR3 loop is CASTEDRGPQNTEAFF. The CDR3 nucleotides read TGTGCCAGCACCGAAGACAGGGGCCCGCAGAACACTGAAGCTTTCTTT.